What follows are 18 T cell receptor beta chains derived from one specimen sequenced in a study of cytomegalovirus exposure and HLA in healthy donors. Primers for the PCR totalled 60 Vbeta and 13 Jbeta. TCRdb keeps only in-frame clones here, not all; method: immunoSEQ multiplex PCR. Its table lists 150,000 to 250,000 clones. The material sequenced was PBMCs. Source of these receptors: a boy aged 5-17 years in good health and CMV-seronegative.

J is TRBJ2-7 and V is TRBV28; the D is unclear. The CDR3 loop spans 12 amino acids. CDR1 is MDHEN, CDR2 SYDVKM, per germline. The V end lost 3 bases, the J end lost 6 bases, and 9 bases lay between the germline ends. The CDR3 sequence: CASSFVYREQYF. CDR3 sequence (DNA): TGTGCCAGCAGTTTCGTATATCGCGAGCAGTACTTC.

DNA of the CDR3: TGTGCCAGCAGCCCCATTGCAGGGGGCGCCGGGGAGCTGTTTTTT. It specifies CASSPIAGGAGELFF. The genes are TRBV7-6 and TRBJ2-2, with 8 bases lining up with TRBD1. Germline assignment: CDR1 SGHVS and CDR2 FNYEAQ. CDR3 length: 15 amino acids. The J segment lost 6 bases and the V segment lost 5 bases, leaving 8 bases of the junction unmatched.

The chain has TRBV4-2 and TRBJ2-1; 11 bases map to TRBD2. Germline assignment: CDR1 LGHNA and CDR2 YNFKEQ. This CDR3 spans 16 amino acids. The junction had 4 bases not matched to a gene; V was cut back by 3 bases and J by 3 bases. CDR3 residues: CASSQRLAGSYNEQFF. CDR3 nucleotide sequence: TGTGCCAGCAGCCAGCGACTAGCGGGGAGCTACAATGAGCAGTTCTTC.

In DNA form, the CDR3 reads TGCGCCAGCAGCGACTTTACCGATCATTCACCCCTCCACTTT. Translation gives CASSDFTDHSPLHF. The chain recombines TRBV5-1 with TRBJ1-6; D is uncertain. Germline V gene lookup returns CDR1 SGHRS and CDR2 YFSETQ. The CDR3 loop spans 14 amino acids. Between the trimmed V and J ends, which lost 4 bases and 8 bases, there was a span of 13 bases.

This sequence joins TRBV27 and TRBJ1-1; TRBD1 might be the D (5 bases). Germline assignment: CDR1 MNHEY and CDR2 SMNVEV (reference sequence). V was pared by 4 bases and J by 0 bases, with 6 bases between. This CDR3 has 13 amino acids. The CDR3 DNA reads TGTGCCAGCAGTTCGACAGTGAACACTGAAGCTTTCTTT. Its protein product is CASSSTVNTEAFF.

CDR3 sequence: CASSYRGVSGLAGGRGAEQYF. CDR3 DNA: TGTGCCAGCAGCTACCGAGGGGTATCGGGACTAGCGGGGGGGCGTGGCGCCGAGCAGTACTTC. This chain uses TRBV13 with TRBJ2-7; 16 bases map to TRBD2. The V and J ends lost 4 bases and 6 bases, in that order; junction bases with no gene match: 21. The CDR3 extends over 21 amino acids. Germline V gene sequence: CDR1 PRHDT, CDR2 FYEKMQ (reference sequence).

This CDR3 reads CASSLYATGSTEAFF. CDR3 coding DNA: TGTGCCAGCAGTTTATATGCGACAGGGAGCACTGAAGCTTTCTTT. The rearrangement links TRBV28 to TRBJ1-1, with TRBD1 matching 7 bases. V trimming: 1 base; J trimming: 4 bases; junction bases outside the gene matches: 6. The CDR3 loop spans 15 amino acids. Germline V lookup: CDR1 MDHEN, CDR2 SYDVKM.

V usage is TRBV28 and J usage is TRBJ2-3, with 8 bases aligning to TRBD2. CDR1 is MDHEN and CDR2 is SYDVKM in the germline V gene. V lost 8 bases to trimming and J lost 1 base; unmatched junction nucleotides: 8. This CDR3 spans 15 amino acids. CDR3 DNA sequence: TGTGCCAGCGCCGACGGGGGGGTAGGCACAGATACGCAGTATTTT. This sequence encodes CASADGGVGTDTQYF.

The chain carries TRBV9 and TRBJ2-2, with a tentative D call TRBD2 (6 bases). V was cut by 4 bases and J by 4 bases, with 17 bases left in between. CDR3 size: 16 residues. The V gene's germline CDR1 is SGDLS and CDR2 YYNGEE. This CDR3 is CASSHGGLLSTGELFF. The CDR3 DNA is TGTGCCAGCAGCCATGGGGGACTCCTAAGCACCGGGGAGCTGTTTTTT.

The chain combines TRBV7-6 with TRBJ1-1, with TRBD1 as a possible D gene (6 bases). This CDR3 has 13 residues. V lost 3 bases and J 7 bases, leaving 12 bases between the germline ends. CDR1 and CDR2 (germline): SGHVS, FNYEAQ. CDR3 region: CASSLNREGEAFF. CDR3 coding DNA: TGTGCCAGCAGCTTGAACAGGGAGGGTGAAGCTTTCTTT.

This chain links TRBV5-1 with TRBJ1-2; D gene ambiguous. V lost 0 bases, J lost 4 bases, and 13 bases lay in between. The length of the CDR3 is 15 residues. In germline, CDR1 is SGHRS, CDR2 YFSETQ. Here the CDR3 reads CASSLEGARGYGYTF. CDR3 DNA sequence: TGCGCCAGCAGCTTGGAGGGAGCCCGGGGCTATGGCTACACCTTC.

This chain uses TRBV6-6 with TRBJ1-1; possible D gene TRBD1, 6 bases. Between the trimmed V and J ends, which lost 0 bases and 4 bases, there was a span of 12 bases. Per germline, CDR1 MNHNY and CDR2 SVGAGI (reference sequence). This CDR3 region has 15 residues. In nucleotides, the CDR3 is TGTGCCAGCAGTTACTCCAGGGGATGGACCACTGAAGCTTTCTTT. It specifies CASSYSRGWTTEAFF.

Written as DNA, the CDR3 is TGTGCCAGCACCCCTGGGGACACCGACAGGGTGAACACTGAAGCTTTCTTT. Translated: CASTPGDTDRVNTEAFF. The chain has TRBV21-1 and TRBJ1-1; TRBD1, the table's D call, was not compared with the DNA. TRBV21-1 counts as a pseudogene. The CDR3 totals 17 residues.

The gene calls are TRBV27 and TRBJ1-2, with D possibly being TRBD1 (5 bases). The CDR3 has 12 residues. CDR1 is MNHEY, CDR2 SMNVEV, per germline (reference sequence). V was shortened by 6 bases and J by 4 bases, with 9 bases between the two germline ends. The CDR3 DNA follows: TGTGCCAGCAGCCCCCAGGGCTATGGCTACACCTTC. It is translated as CASSPQGYGYTF.

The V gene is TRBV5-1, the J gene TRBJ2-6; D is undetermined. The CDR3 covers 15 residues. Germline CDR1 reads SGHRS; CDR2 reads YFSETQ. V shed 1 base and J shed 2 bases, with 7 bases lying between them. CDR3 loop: CASSLNSAGANVLTF. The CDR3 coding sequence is TGCGCCAGCAGCTTGAATAGTGCTGGGGCCAACGTCCTGACTTTC. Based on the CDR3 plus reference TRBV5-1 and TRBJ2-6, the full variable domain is KAGVTQTPRYLIKTRGQQVTLSCSPISGHRSVSWYQQTPGQGLQFLFEYFSETQRNKGNFPGRFSGRQFSNSRSEMNVSTLELGDSALYLCASSLNSAGANVLTFGAGSRLTVL.

Here the CDR3 DNA reads TGCAGCGTTGCCAGCGGGGGGACCTCAGATACGCAGTATTTT. It translates to CSVASGGTSDTQYF. The J gene is TRBJ2-3, the V gene TRBV29-1; 9 bases match TRBD2. The CDR3 has 14 amino acids. The germline V gene encodes CDR1 SQVTM and CDR2 ANQGSEA. J was trimmed by 4 bases and V by 4 bases; bases with no gene match: 6.

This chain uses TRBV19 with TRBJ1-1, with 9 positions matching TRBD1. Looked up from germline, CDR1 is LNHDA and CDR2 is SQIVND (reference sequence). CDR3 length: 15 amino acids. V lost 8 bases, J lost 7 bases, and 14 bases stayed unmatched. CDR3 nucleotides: TGTGCCAGTTTCCCCCTGCCGGGACAGGGTTTTGAAGCTTTCTTT. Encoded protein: CASFPLPGQGFEAFF.

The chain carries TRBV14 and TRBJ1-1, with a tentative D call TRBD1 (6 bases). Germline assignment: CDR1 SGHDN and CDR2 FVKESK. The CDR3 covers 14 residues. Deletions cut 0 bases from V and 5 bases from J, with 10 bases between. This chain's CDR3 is CASSQDWGLTEAFF. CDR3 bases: TGTGCCAGCAGCCAAGATTGGGGGCTGACTGAAGCTTTCTTT.